This is a list of T cell receptor beta chains from one sample in a study of early T cells in non-severe SARS-CoV-2 infection. TCRdb called the 5' RACE reads again in MiXCR, with one record for every CDR3 protein. The data show 65,000 to 95,000 distinct CDR3 sequences, roughly 16% seen once. The sample comprised whole blood. The receptors here all came from an adult who was a healthcare worker with PCR-confirmed SARS-CoV-2 infection or an uninfected control (not recorded which). Both conserved end residues are part of each CDR3. Fields, in order: J gene, V gene, D gene, clone size, CDR3 DNA, CDR3 protein. A D gene is named only where the DNA matches it firmly. A clone size is listed for some rows: how often the clone was seen (once, few, many), or a class if it is expanded.

TRBJ2-3,TRBV6-6,.,few,TGTGCCAGCAGTTCGCTCCCAGATACGCAGTATTTT,CASSSLPDTQYF
TRBJ2-2,TRBV12-3/TRBV12-4,.,.,TGTGCCAGCAGAGGCACCGGGGAGCTGTTTTTT,CASRGTGELFF
TRBJ2-7,TRBV2,.,.,TGTGCCAGCCGGGAGTCAGGGTTGGAGCAGTACTTC,CASRESGLEQYF
TRBJ2-3,TRBV6-1,TRBD2,.,TGTGCCAGCAGTGCGTTAGCGGGGGTGAGCACAGATACGCAGTATTTT,CASSALAGVSTDTQYF
TRBJ2-2,TRBV7-3,.,.,TGTGCCAGCAGCACTAATCAGGGAGGCTCGGGTTGGCCCGGGGAGCTGTTTTTT,CASSTNQGGSGWPGELFF
TRBJ2-1,TRBV12-3/TRBV12-4,TRBD2,few,TGTGCCAGCAGCAGACCCGGCTCGGGGGGGGCCTACAATGAGCAGTTCTTC,CASSRPGSGGAYNEQFF
TRBJ2-3,TRBV5-1,.,.,TGCGCCAGCAGCTTCGGCGGGGGCACTAGCACAGATACGCAGTATTTT,CASSFGGGTSTDTQYF
TRBJ1-6,TRBV12-3/TRBV12-4,.,few,TGTGCCAGCAGTCCGGGCCTCTTTGCCTCACCCCTCCACTTT,CASSPGLFASPLHF
TRBJ2-1,TRBV2,.,.,TGTGCCAGCATGTTTGAGCGGATGACTAACAATGAGCAGTTCTTC,CASMFERMTNNEQFF
TRBJ2-5,TRBV2,.,.,TGTGCCAGCAGTTTAGCGGTTGAGACCCAGTACTTC,CASSLAVETQYF
TRBJ2-5,TRBV7-6,.,few,TGTGCCAGCAGCTTAGATTGGGGCCAAGAGACCCAGTACTTC,CASSLDWGQETQYF
TRBJ2-1,TRBV11-1,.,few,TGTGCCAGCAGCTTACTGATCGGGTATAATGAGCAGTTCTTC,CASSLLIGYNEQFF
TRBJ1-2,TRBV11-2,.,few,TGTGCCAGCAGCTTAAACCGGGGCTCGTCCGATGGCTACACCTTC,CASSLNRGSSDGYTF
TRBJ2-3,TRBV10-3,TRBD1,few,TGTGCCATCGCGGGGACAGGGAGCACAGATACGCAGTATTTT,CAIAGTGSTDTQYF
TRBJ2-7,TRBV7-8,.,.,TGTGCCAGCAGCTTTGGTATTCATGAAGGGAAGGACGAGCAGTACTTC,CASSFGIHEGKDEQYF
TRBJ2-1,TRBV10-3,TRBD1,many,TGTGCCATCAGTGAGTCCCGGGACAGTAGCAATGAGCAGTTCTTC,CAISESRDSSNEQFF
TRBJ1-2,TRBV12-3/TRBV12-4,TRBD1,few,TGTGCCAGCAGGGGGAGGGGACAGGGCGCAAACTATGGCTACACCTTC,CASRGRGQGANYGYTF
TRBJ2-4,TRBV30,.,.,TGTGCCTGGAGTGTAAGGTCGGGGCTGGCCCAGTACTTC,CAWSVRSGLAQYF
TRBJ2-3,TRBV15,.,.,TGTGCCACCAGCAGACGGCGGGGACTGAGCACAGATACGCAGTATTTT,CATSRRRGLSTDTQYF
TRBJ1-1,TRBV12-3/TRBV12-4,.,.,TGTGCCAGCAGTTTAGGAGAGGGTAGAAACACTGAAGCTTTCTTT,CASSLGEGRNTEAFF
TRBJ2-3,TRBV27,TRBD1,many,TGTGCCAGCAGTTTTATTTCTACAGGGACAGGGACCACAGATACGCAGTATTTT,CASSFISTGTGTTDTQYF
TRBJ2-7,TRBV2,.,few,TGTGCCAGCAGCCTCCTGTACGAGCAGTACTTC,CASSLLYEQYF
TRBJ2-3,TRBV2,TRBD2,.,TGTGCCAGCAGTCCCGACCAACTGGGACTAGCGGGATTCACAGATACGCAGTATTTT,CASSPDQLGLAGFTDTQYF
TRBJ2-2,TRBV7-2,.,.,TGTGCCAGCAGCCGCGAGGGGAGAACCGCGAACACCGGGGAGCTGTTTTTT,CASSREGRTANTGELFF
TRBJ1-2,TRBV5-8,TRBD1,many,TGTGCCAGCAGCTTGGACAGGGGCGCAGGAGGCTACACCTTC,CASSLDRGAGGYTF
TRBJ1-1,TRBV18,.,.,TGTGCCAGCTCACCTACCTCACAGGCTTCCGGCACTGAAGCTTTCTTT,CASSPTSQASGTEAFF
TRBJ2-7,TRBV20-1,.,.,TGCAGTGCTTCCGTTAGTGGGGACCGGCCCTACGAGCAGTACTTC,CSASVSGDRPYEQYF
TRBJ2-3,TRBV9,.,few,TGTGCCAGCAGCGTTTCCCCCACAGATACGCAGTATTTT,CASSVSPTDTQYF
TRBJ1-1,TRBV10-3,.,.,TGTGCCACACAGAACCTTTTGAACACTGAAGCTTTCTTT,CATQNLLNTEAFF
TRBJ2-1,TRBV27,.,few,TGTGCCACCAGTCGCACAACAAGCTCCTACAATGAGCAGTTCTTC,CATSRTTSSYNEQFF
TRBJ2-2,TRBV7-9,TRBD2,.,TGTGCCAGCAGCTTTCGGGGGGATACCGGGGAGCTGTTTTTT,CASSFRGDTGELFF
TRBJ1-1,TRBV20-1,.,.,TGCAGTGCTAGAGGAGCGCTGACTTTCCTGAGCGGGACTGAAGCTTTCTTT,CSARGALTFLSGTEAFF
TRBJ1-6,TRBV6-6,.,few,TGTGCCAGCAGCAGCTCTAGGGGGAGACCCAATTCACCCCTCCACTTT,CASSSSRGRPNSPLHF
TRBJ2-5,TRBV2,TRBD1,.,TGTGCCAGCAGGACGGACAGGGAAGGAGAGACCCAGTACTTC,CASRTDREGETQYF
TRBJ2-7,TRBV7-9,.,.,TGTGCCAGCAGCTTTAGGGACGAGCAGTACTTC,CASSFRDEQYF
TRBJ1-1,TRBV20-1,.,.,TGCAGTGCAACCTCCACCCCCATGAACACTGAAGCTTTCTTT,CSATSTPMNTEAFF
TRBJ2-1,TRBV10-3,TRBD2,.,TGTGCCATCAGCAGCGGGAGTGACTACAATGAGCAGTTCTTC,CAISSGSDYNEQFF
TRBJ1-5,TRBV19,TRBD1,many,TGTGCCGGCGGGGGGGACAGGAAAGGTCGGGACAATCAGCCCCAGCATTTT,CAGGGDRKGRDNQPQHF
TRBJ2-1,TRBV10-3,.,.,TGTGCCATCAGTGAGTCGTTTAGTAGCGGTCTTCTGGGATACAATGAGCAGTTCTTC,CAISESFSSGLLGYNEQFF
TRBJ1-2,TRBV2,.,.,TGTGCCAGCTCTGACAGTGGAGGCTACACCTTC,CASSDSGGYTF
TRBJ2-2,TRBV5-6,.,few,TGTGCCAGCAGCTTGTTAGCAGGCCCTTCTTACACCGGGGAGCTGTTTTTT,CASSLLAGPSYTGELFF
TRBJ2-7,TRBV4-2,.,few,TGTGCCAGCAGCCATTCCGACAGCTACGAGCAGTACTTC,CASSHSDSYEQYF
TRBJ2-7,TRBV20-1,.,few,TGCAGTGCTAGAGGTCCTCAGCACTCCTACGAGCAGTACTTC,CSARGPQHSYEQYF
TRBJ2-1,TRBV12-3/TRBV12-4,TRBD2,few,TGTGCCAGCAGTACCCGGACTAGCGCCTACAATGAGCAGTTCTTC,CASSTRTSAYNEQFF
TRBJ1-2,TRBV3-1,TRBD1,.,TGTGCCAGCAGCCAAGAGACAGGGAGCGGCTACACCTTC,CASSQETGSGYTF
TRBJ1-5,TRBV5-6,.,.,TGTGCCAGCAGCTACGGAAACAGGAATCAGCCCCAGCATTTT,CASSYGNRNQPQHF